This TCR beta chain was found in a study of cytomegalovirus exposure and HLA in healthy donors. PCR employed 60 Vbeta and 13 Jbeta primers. Data came from immunoSEQ multiplex PCR; TCRdb stores just in-frame clones and leaves some out. The repertoire holds under 200,000 clones, with around 82% as singletons. Germline trimming cut 6 bases from V and 5 bases from J; bases unmatched to any gene: 10. The CDR3 extends over 16 amino acids. Germline V lookup: CDR1 MNHNY, CDR2 SVGAGI (reference sequence). The sequence derives from a boy under 10 years old in good health and CMV-seronegative. The chain links TRBV6-6 to TRBJ2-3, with TRBD2 matching 11 bases. The sample comprised PBMCs. This CDR3 is CASSLLSGRAKDTQYF. CDR3 in DNA: TGTGCCAGCAGCCTTCTTAGCGGGAGGGCCAAAGATACGCAGTATTTT.